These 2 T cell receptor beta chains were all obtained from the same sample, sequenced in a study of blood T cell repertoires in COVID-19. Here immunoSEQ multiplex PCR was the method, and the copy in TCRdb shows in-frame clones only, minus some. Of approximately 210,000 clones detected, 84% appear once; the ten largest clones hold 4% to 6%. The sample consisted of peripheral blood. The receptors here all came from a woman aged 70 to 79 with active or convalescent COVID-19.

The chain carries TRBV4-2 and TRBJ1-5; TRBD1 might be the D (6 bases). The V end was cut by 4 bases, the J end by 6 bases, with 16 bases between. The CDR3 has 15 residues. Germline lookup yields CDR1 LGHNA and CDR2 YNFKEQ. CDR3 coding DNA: TGTGCCAGCAGCCTATACAGGGAATCAACTCAGCCCCAGCATTTT. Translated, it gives CASSLYRESTQPQHF.

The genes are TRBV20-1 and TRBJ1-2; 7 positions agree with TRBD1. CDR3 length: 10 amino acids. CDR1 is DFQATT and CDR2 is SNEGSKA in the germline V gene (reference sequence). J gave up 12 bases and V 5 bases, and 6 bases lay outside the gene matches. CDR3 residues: CSAFTGDHTF. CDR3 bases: TGCAGTGCTTTCACAGGGGACCACACCTTC.